This TCR beta chain was captured in a study of blood T cell repertoires in COVID-19. About the study: The study drew acute and convalescent COVID-19 samples from the United States, Italy and Spain.

CDR1 is MNHEY, CDR2 SMNVEV, per germline (reference sequence). The ends were cut back, 4 bases at V and 7 bases at J, with 13 bases in the middle. This CDR3 is 14 amino acids long. The data were produced by immunoSEQ multiplex PCR, yet TCRdb's version contains in-frame clones alone and is incomplete. This table has around 230,000 clones, 70% to 90% appearing once. Sequenced material: PBMCs or T cells enriched from blood (not recorded which). The V call is TRBV27, the J call TRBJ1-4; no clear D. The source is a middle-aged woman with acute COVID-19. CDR3 sequence reads: CASSSLRQVEKLFF. The DNA of the CDR3 is TGTGCCAGCAGTTCTCTACGGCAGGTTGAAAAACTGTTTTTT.